Given below is one T cell receptor beta chain in context. Other DNA sequences in this sample translate to the same CDR3. The assay was immunoSEQ multiplex PCR, and TCRdb's table has in-frame clones only and misses some. Here the sample spans roughly 110,000 clones, 90% being singletons. The germline V gene encodes CDR1 MNHNS and CDR2 SASEGT. The length of the CDR3 is 14 residues. Deletions cut 3 bases from V and 2 bases from J, with 10 bases between. The sample comes from a study of OX40 agonist ivuxolimab in advanced cancers. About the research overall: Patients received ivuxolimab, an agonistic anti-OX40 (CD134) antibody. Patients assigned to dose escalation were diagnosed with hepatocellular carcinoma, melanoma, renal cell or head and neck cancer. Males comprised approximately 84% of the group, whose mean age was around 62 years (range 23 to 79). Eligibility rules accepted prior anti-PD-1, anti-PD-L1 or anti-CTLA-4 therapy, and around 44% had some.

The rearrangement links TRBV6-1 to TRBJ1-2; tentative D call: TRBD1 (5 bases). The TCR sequence derives from an adult with an advanced solid tumor such as melanoma, head and neck, liver or kidney cancer. Specimen: CD4+ or CD8+ T cells sorted from blood, collected in a trial of the OX40 agonist ivuxolimab. CDR3 sequence reads: CASSEGTSNYGYTF. CDR3 nucleotide sequence: TGTGCCAGCAGTGAGGGGACGTCCAACTATGGCTACACCTTC.